The 14 T cell receptor beta chains below come from one sample, sequenced in a study of persistence of HIV-infected CD4 T cells. These receptors have no known antigen. This was the immunoSEQ version 4 assay in survey mode. Only in-frame clones appear in the TCRdb table, and some are missing; sequencing was by immunoSEQ multiplex PCR. In the table there are some 14,000 clones, about 69% of which are singletons. An overlapping HIV-1 Gag peptide pool stimulated these cells at 0.95 to 1 ug/peptide/mL. Sorting of responding CD4+ T cells relied on upregulated CD40 ligand together with CD69. This material consisted of CD4+ T cells sorted from PBMCs after 18-hour stimulation, taken from a patient who received antiretroviral therapy. The source is an adult man with HIV who was CMV-seropositive.

The rearrangement joins TRBV6-5 to TRBJ2-5, with a tentative D call TRBD2 (7 bases). This CDR3 spans 15 amino acids. Germline V gene data show CDR1 as MNHEY and CDR2 as SVGAGI. V was trimmed by 0 bases and J by 5 bases, leaving 13 bases between them. CDR3 region: CASSYSGGASETQYF. In DNA form, the CDR3 reads TGTGCCAGCAGTTACTCTGGGGGGGCGAGCGAGACCCAGTACTTC.

The rearrangement uses TRBV19 and TRBJ2-5; D may be TRBD1 (6 bases). The V gene's germline CDR1 is LNHDA and CDR2 SQIVND (reference sequence). The CDR3 loop spans 16 amino acids. Trimming pared 5 bases from V and 1 base from J, leaving 17 bases between. The DNA for the CDR3 is TGTGCCAGTAGTCCCAGGACAGCCATTCGCCAAGAGACCCAGTACTTC. This codes for CASSPRTAIRQETQYF.

A single count supports this clone. The chain links TRBV30 to TRBJ2-1; no firm D call. This CDR3 has 12 amino acids. With 4 bases removed from V and 9 bases from J, the gap between germline ends came to 13 bases. CDR1 GTSNPN and CDR2 SVGIG come from the germline V gene (reference sequence). The DNA of the CDR3 is TGTGCCTGGACCGCAGTGTATCGTGAGCAGTTCTTC. This gives the protein CAWTAVYREQFF.

The chain employs TRBV7-2 and TRBJ1-5; D gene ambiguous. CDR3 size: 15 residues. Per the germline V gene, CDR1 is SGHTA and CDR2 is FQGNSA. V was clipped by 1 base and J by 1 base, with 8 bases between them. The CDR3 DNA is TGTGCCAGCAGCTTAGGCGGGCGGAGCAATCAGCCCCAGCATTTT. This gives the protein CASSLGGRSNQPQHF.

This clone was observed a single time. The CDR3 DNA reads as TGTGCCAGCAGCTTGCCCCGGACCAACTCCTACGAGCAGTACTTC. Protein product: CASSLPRTNSYEQYF. This chain joins TRBV5-6 and TRBJ2-7, with D unclear. CDR3 length equals 15 residues. Germline CDR1 SGHDT, CDR2 YYEEEE. Trimming took 1 base from V and 0 from J, leaving 11 bases between them.

This chain uses TRBV27 with TRBJ1-3, with 8 bases matching TRBD1. V lost 2 bases, J lost 0 bases, and 3 bases stayed unmatched. CDR3 length equals 16 residues. CDR1 is MNHEY and CDR2 is SMNVEV in the germline V gene (reference sequence). As DNA, the CDR3 is TGTGCCAGCAGTTTAAGACAGGGGATCTCTGGAAACACCATATATTTT. Protein: CASSLRQGISGNTIYF.

The chain's CDR3 is CASSRTPGRQNEAFF. DNA of the CDR3: TGTGCCAGCAGTCGTACCCCAGGGAGGCAGAATGAAGCTTTCTTT. This chain connects TRBV5-6 to TRBJ1-1, with D maybe TRBD1 (5 bases). V lost 5 bases, J lost 7 bases, and 21 bases lay in between. Germline CDR1 reads SGHDT; CDR2 reads YYEEEE. The CDR3 extends over 15 amino acids. Using reference TRBV5-6 and TRBJ1-1 for the parts outside the CDR3, the full variable domain is DAGVTQSPTHLIKTRGQQVTLRCSPKSGHDTVSWYQQALGQGPQFIFQYYEEEERQRGNFPDRFSGHQFPNYSSELNVNALLLGDSALYLCASSRTPGRQNEAFFGQGTRLTVV.

The chain couples TRBV3-1 (or the pseudogene TRBV3-2) to TRBJ1-5; TRBD1 is a possible D gene (5 bases). CDR1 and CDR2 from the germline V gene are LGHDT and YNNKEL (reference sequence). CDR3 length: 14 amino acids. The V gene lost 0 bases and the J gene lost 7 bases, with 10 bases spanning the gap. The CDR3 DNA follows: TGTGCCAGCAGCCAAGATGCCAGGGCGCAGCCCCAGCATTTT. Translation: CASSQDARAQPQHF.

V and J are TRBV28 and TRBJ1-1; D is perhaps TRBD1 (5 bases). This CDR3 is built from 17 residues. CDR1 is MDHEN and CDR2 is SYDVKM in the germline V gene. Trimming removed 2 bases from V and 1 base from J, with 17 bases in between. CDR3 DNA sequence: TGTGCCAGCAGTTTAATGGCAGGGCGAGGCACGAACACTGAAGCTTTCTTT. Amino acid sequence: CASSLMAGRGTNTEAFF.

This rearrangement joins TRBV30 to TRBJ2-7; no firm D call. Trimming left V 4 bases short and J 4 bases short, with 14 bases between. The germline V gene encodes CDR1 GTSNPN and CDR2 SVGIG (reference sequence). This CDR3 is 13 amino acids long. CDR3: CAWNMGQRYEQYF. CDR3 sequence (DNA): TGTGCCTGGAATATGGGCCAGAGGTACGAGCAGTACTTC.

The genes are TRBV7-9 and TRBJ1-6, with D possibly being TRBD1 (5 bases). The CDR3 length is 14 residues. V was pared by 3 bases and J by 16 bases, with 19 bases between. Per germline, CDR1 SEHNR and CDR2 FQNEAQ (reference sequence). The CDR3 sequence: CASSFSFSGEMLHF. In nucleotides, the CDR3 is TGTGCCAGCAGCTTCTCTTTCTCGGGGGAAATGCTCCACTTT.

In this sample, this clone turned up a few times. The chain links TRBV6-1 to TRBJ1-5; 9 bases line up with TRBD1. Germline CDR1 MNHNS, CDR2 SASEGT. The CDR3 covers 16 residues. The junction had 11 bases not matched to a gene; V was cut back by 2 bases and J by 9 bases. The CDR3 region has the DNA TGTGCCAGCAGTGAATCGGACAGGGGTCCCCCGGTGCCCCAGCATTTT. It is translated as CASSESDRGPPVPQHF.

The chain couples TRBV27 to TRBJ1-1, with a possible D match to TRBD1 (6 bases). Germline assignment: CDR1 MNHEY and CDR2 SMNVEV (reference sequence). The CDR3 contains 16 residues. V dropped 5 bases and J dropped 5 bases, with 21 bases sitting between them. The DNA of the CDR3 is TGTGCCAGCAGTCCCCCTGGAGGGGGATTAAGTACTGAAGCTTTCTTT. As protein: CASSPPGGGLSTEAFF.

This clone was counted a single time. The CDR3 reads CASSRGSGTATLNEQFF. CDR3 bases: TGCGCCAGCAGCCGAGGGAGTGGAACAGCCACACTCAATGAGCAGTTCTTC. The chain combines TRBV4-3 with TRBJ2-1; weak D call: TRBD2 (5 bases). CDR1 and CDR2 from the germline V gene are LGHNA and YSLEER. The CDR3 runs to 17 residues. V lost 4 bases and J 6 bases, leaving 22 bases between the germline ends.